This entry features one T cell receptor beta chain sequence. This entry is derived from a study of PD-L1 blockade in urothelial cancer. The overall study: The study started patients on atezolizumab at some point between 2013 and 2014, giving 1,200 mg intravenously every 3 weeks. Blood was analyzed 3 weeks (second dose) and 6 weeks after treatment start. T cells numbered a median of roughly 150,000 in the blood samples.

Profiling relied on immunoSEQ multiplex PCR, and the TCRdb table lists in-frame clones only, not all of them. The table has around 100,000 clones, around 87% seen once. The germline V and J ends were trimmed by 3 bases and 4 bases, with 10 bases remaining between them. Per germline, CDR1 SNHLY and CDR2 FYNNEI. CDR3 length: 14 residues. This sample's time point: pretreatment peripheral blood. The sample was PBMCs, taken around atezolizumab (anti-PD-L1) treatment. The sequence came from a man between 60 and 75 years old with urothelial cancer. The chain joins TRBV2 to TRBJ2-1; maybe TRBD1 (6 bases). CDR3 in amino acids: CASSDRTAYNEQFF. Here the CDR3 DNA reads TGTGCCAGCAGTGACAGGACAGCATACAATGAGCAGTTCTTC.